The T cell receptor beta chain under discussion was sequenced for a study of early T cells in non-severe SARS-CoV-2 infection. Study-wide background: Sequencing was performed on bulk RNA from unsorted whole blood, leaving chains unpaired. Points from the study as a whole: Matching with VDJdb favored anti-spike CD8 responses (missing private and CD4 specificities).

This clonotype was counted a few times. The target antigen is unknown. CDR3 size: 16 residues. The ends were cut back, 7 bases at V and 0 bases at J, with 16 bases in the middle. The germline V gene has CDR1 MGHDK and CDR2 SYGVNS. Unique molecular identifiers were affixed to single, distinct cDNA molecules. TCRdb re-called the 5' RACE reads through MiXCR, storing one row per CDR3 protein. The sample carries around 83,000 distinct CDR3 sequences, approximately 12% recorded once. The specimen was whole blood, collected at baseline. This clonotype was obtained from an adult who was a healthcare worker with PCR-confirmed SARS-CoV-2 infection or an uninfected control (not recorded which). The chain links TRBV25-1 to TRBJ1-5; the D gene is possibly TRBD1 (5 bases). The CDR3 DNA follows: TGTGCCAGCACGGTATTGACAGCCCATAGCAATCAGCCCCAGCATTTT. Residues: CASTVLTAHSNQPQHF.